These T cell receptor beta chains were read from a single sample in a study of vaccination and CD4 T cells after COVID-19. From the PCR reads, TCRdb called clonotypes with MiXCR, one entry per CDR3 protein. Of about 4,400 distinct CDR3 sequences in the sample, 20% to 25% were seen once. Antigen specificity for these receptors is unknown. Sequencing was carried out using CD4+ T cells from blood, cultured in vitro. The source is a human donor who had recovered from COVID-19. CDR3s include the opening cysteine and the closing phenylalanine or tryptophan. A D gene is named only where the DNA matches it firmly. A clone size is listed for some rows: how often the clone was seen (once, few, many), or a class if it is expanded.

V	size	J	D	CDR3	DNA
TRBV18	.	TRBJ1-1	.	CASSPTGFGTEAFF	TGTGCCAGCTCACCCACAGGGTTCGGAACTGAAGCTTTCTTT
TRBV7-8	few	TRBJ1-2	.	CASSPPQTAGYGYTF	TGTGCCAGCAGCCCCCCACAGACAGCTGGCTATGGCTACACCTTC
TRBV12-3/TRBV12-4	medium-sized	TRBJ2-1	.	CASSPEGNEQFF	TGTGCCAGCAGCCCTGAGGGGAATGAGCAGTTCTTC
TRBV5-1	few	TRBJ1-2	.	CASSLRATYGYTF	TGCGCCAGCAGCTTGAGGGCCACCTATGGCTACACCTTC
TRBV10-3	few	TRBJ2-7	.	CAISSSGQGGEQYF	TGTGCCATCAGCTCCTCCGGGCAGGGCGGCGAGCAGTACTTC
TRBV20-1	.	TRBJ2-7	TRBD2	CSAREGGGWDEQYF	TGCAGTGCTAGAGAGGGGGGGGGGTGGGACGAGCAGTACTTC
TRBV29-1	few	TRBJ2-3	.	CSVGGRVSTDTQYF	TGCAGCGTTGGGGGGAGAGTTAGCACAGATACGCAGTATTTT
TRBV10-2	.	TRBJ2-1	.	CASSDPVREQFF	TGCGCCAGCAGTGACCCCGTCCGTGAGCAGTTCTTC
TRBV6-1	medium-sized	TRBJ1-2	TRBD1	CASSEATGEGYTF	TGTGCCAGCAGTGAAGCGACAGGGGAAGGCTACACCTTC
TRBV20-1	medium-sized	TRBJ1-2	.	CSARVLVQAYGYTF	TGCAGTGCTAGAGTACTAGTACAGGCCTATGGCTACACCTTC
TRBV12-3/TRBV12-4	medium-sized	TRBJ2-1	TRBD2	CASSSSGGGEQFF	TGTGCCAGCAGCTCTAGCGGGGGCGGTGAGCAGTTCTTC
TRBV7-9	few	TRBJ1-2	.	CASSPSLELDYGYTF	TGTGCCAGCAGCCCTAGTCTAGAACTTGACTATGGCTACACCTTC
TRBV5-1	.	TRBJ2-5	.	CASSWVGGETQYF	TGCGCCAGCAGCTGGGTCGGTGGGGAGACCCAGTACTTC
TRBV27	.	TRBJ2-1	TRBD2	CASCRLAGGSEQFF	TGTGCCAGCTGTCGACTAGCGGGGGGGTCGGAGCAGTTCTTC
TRBV4-1	.	TRBJ2-3	.	CASSQDLGTYNTDTQYF	TGCGCCAGCAGCCAAGATCTAGGTACCTACAACACAGATACGCAGTATTTT
TRBV5-4	few	TRBJ1-2	.	CASSLGSSRNYGYTF	TGTGCCAGCAGCTTGGGAAGTAGTCGCAACTATGGCTACACCTTC
TRBV7-9	.	TRBJ2-4	.	CASSRDGSAKNIQYF	TGTGCCAGCAGCCGGGACGGGAGCGCCAAAAACATTCAGTACTTC
TRBV7-2	few	TRBJ1-1	.	CASSLYLEAFF	TGTGCCAGCAGCTTATACCTTGAAGCTTTCTTT
TRBV12-3/TRBV12-4	.	TRBJ1-3	.	CASIKGGNTIYF	TGTGCCAGCATAAAAGGTGGAAACACCATATATTTT
TRBV19	few	TRBJ2-5	TRBD1	CASSTGTGVSGTQYF	TGTGCCAGTAGCACCGGGACAGGGGTCTCAGGGACCCAGTACTTC
TRBV6-1	few	TRBJ1-1	.	CASRYTTTASTEAFF	TGTGCCAGCAGATATACGACGACTGCCTCCACTGAAGCTTTCTTT
TRBV28	hyperexpanded	TRBJ1-3	.	CASGEGNTIYF	TGTGCCAGCGGGGAGGGAAACACCATATATTTT
TRBV5-6	.	TRBJ1-2	TRBD1	CASSRTGNYGYTF	TGTGCCAGCAGTCGGACAGGGAACTATGGCTACACCTTC
TRBV12-3/TRBV12-4	few	TRBJ2-7	.	CASSLTSNEQYF	TGTGCCAGCAGTTTAACTTCAAACGAGCAGTACTTC
TRBV7-9	large	TRBJ1-2	.	CAGTGTTNYGYTF	TGTGCCGGTACAGGGACAACAAACTATGGCTACACCTTC
TRBV6-5	.	TRBJ2-7	TRBD2	CASSYSRLAGGGEQYF	TGTGCCAGCAGTTACTCGAGGCTAGCGGGGGGCGGGGAGCAGTACTTC
TRBV2	few	TRBJ1-5	TRBD1	CASSAGTGGFQPQHF	TGTGCCAGCAGTGCCGGGACAGGGGGCTTTCAGCCCCAGCATTTT
TRBV20-1	few	TRBJ1-1	TRBD1	CSALPGQGKGTEAFF	TGCAGTGCTCTCCCGGGACAGGGGAAGGGGACTGAAGCTTTCTTT
TRBV5-1	few	TRBJ2-3	TRBD2	CASSTGRSGISTDTQYF	TGCGCCAGCAGCACGGGTCGTAGCGGGATTAGCACAGATACGCAGTATTTT
TRBV7-3	.	TRBJ2-3	.	CASSLDRNTQYF	TGTGCCAGCAGCTTGGATCGAAATACGCAGTATTTT
TRBV20-1	medium-sized	TRBJ1-5	.	CSANKGDGNQPQHF	TGCAGTGCTAATAAAGGGGACGGCAATCAGCCCCAGCATTTT
TRBV30	.	TRBJ1-2	.	CAWSDARTRYGYTF	TGTGCCTGGAGCGACGCTAGGACGCGATATGGCTACACCTTC
TRBV6-1	.	TRBJ2-5	TRBD1	CASYRRTGRKETQYF	TGTGCCAGCTACCGTCGGACAGGGAGGAAAGAGACCCAGTACTTC
TRBV12-3/TRBV12-4	.	TRBJ2-5	TRBD1	CASSPGQGLTKTQYF	TGTGCCAGCAGTCCCGGACAGGGGCTAACGAAGACCCAGTACTTC
TRBV20-1	.	TRBJ1-3	.	CSATLGRRDSGNTIYF	TGCAGTGCTACCCTTGGACGACGGGACTCTGGAAACACCATATATTTT